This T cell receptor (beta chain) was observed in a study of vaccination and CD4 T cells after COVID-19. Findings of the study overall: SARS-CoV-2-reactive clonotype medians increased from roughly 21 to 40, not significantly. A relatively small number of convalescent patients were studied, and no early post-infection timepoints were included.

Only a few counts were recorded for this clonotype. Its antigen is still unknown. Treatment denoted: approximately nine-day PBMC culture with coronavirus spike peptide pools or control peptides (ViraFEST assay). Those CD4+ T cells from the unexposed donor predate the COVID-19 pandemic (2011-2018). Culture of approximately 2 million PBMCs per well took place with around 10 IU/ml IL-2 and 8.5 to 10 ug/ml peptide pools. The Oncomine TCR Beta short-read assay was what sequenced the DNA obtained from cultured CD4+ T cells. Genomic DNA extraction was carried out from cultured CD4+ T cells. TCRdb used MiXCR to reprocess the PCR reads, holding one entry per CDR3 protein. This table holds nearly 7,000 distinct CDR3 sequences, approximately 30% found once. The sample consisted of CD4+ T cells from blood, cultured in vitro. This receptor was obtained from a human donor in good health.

The CDR3 sequence: CASSPLDRPHYGYTF. CDR3 coding DNA: TGTGCCAGCAGTCCCCTGGACAGACCGCACTATGGCTACACCTTC. This chain links TRBV28 with TRBJ1-2; D is perhaps TRBD1 (6 bases). This CDR3 region has 15 residues. Trimming removed 5 bases at V and 3 bases at J, with 16 bases between. Germline V gene lookup returns CDR1 MDHEN and CDR2 SYDVKM.